This entry lists 6 T cell receptor beta chains sequenced from one sample in a study of T cell responses to AZD1222 COVID-19 vaccine. Using immunoSEQ multiplex PCR, the repertoire was profiled, and TCRdb retains in-frame clones only, with some absent. The profile shows roughly 200,000 clones, roughly 94% of them singletons. The source was peripheral blood, collected 28 days after the second dose of the MenACWY control vaccine. Receptor source: an adult who received the MenACWY meningococcal vaccine as a control.

V gene TRBV10-3 combines with J gene TRBJ2-2; TRBD1 matches at 10 bases. The CDR3 loop spans 16 amino acids. After removal of 1 base from V and 6 bases from J, the junction contained 5 bases not matched to a gene. Germline lookup yields CDR1 ENHRY and CDR2 SYGVKD. The chain's CDR3 is CAISEWGTGESGELFF. CDR3 nucleotides: TGTGCCATCAGTGAGTGGGGGACAGGGGAATCCGGGGAGCTGTTTTTT.

This rearrangement joins TRBV2 to TRBJ2-7; 10 bases align to TRBD1. There are 15 residues in the CDR3. V lost 7 bases to trimming and J lost 5 bases; unmatched junction nucleotides: 11. Germline CDR1 SNHLY, CDR2 FYNNEI. CDR3: CASTSVPGQGNEQYF. The CDR3 DNA sequence: TGTGCCAGCACCTCAGTCCCGGGACAGGGGAACGAGCAGTACTTC.

Regarding this clone: Other DNA sequences in this specimen translate into the identical CDR3. The CDR3, as DNA: TGCGCCAGCAGCCGAACTAGCGGCTCCTACAATGAGCAGTTCTTC. Protein product: CASSRTSGSYNEQFF. This chain uses TRBV5-1 with TRBJ2-1, with 8 bases that match TRBD2. V shed 4 bases and J 0 bases; nucleotides not matched to a gene: 3. Germline V lookup: CDR1 SGHRS, CDR2 YFSETQ. There are 15 residues in the CDR3.

Only a few counts were recorded for this clone. This chain joins TRBV6-6 and TRBJ2-7, with TRBD1 matching over 10 bases. This CDR3 region has 16 residues. Trimming at V came to 6 bases and at J to 5 bases, leaving 13 bases not matched to a gene. Germline CDR1 is MNHNY and CDR2 is SVGAGI (reference sequence). For the CDR3, the DNA is TGTGCCAGCAGCTCATCACCGGGACAGGGGACGAACGAGCAGTACTTC. As protein: CASSSSPGQGTNEQYF.

This sequence joins TRBV12-3 or TRBV12-4 and TRBJ2-7; no definite D call. The CDR3 totals 12 residues. Trimming shortened V by 0 bases and J by 4 bases, and 4 bases separated the two germline ends. The CDR3: CASSLARYEQYF. In DNA, the CDR3 is TGTGCCAGCAGTTTAGCGAGGTACGAGCAGTACTTC.

Remarks on this clone: Other DNA sequences in this specimen translate into the identical CDR3. This chain joins TRBV28 and TRBJ1-5; no reliable D call. Germline assignment: CDR1 MDHEN and CDR2 SYDVKM. Trimming removed 2 bases from V and 0 bases from J, with 2 bases in between. The CDR3 runs 13 residues. Here the CDR3 reads CASSLGSNQPQHF. The CDR3 DNA follows: TGTGCCAGCAGTTTAGGTAGCAATCAGCCCCAGCATTTT.